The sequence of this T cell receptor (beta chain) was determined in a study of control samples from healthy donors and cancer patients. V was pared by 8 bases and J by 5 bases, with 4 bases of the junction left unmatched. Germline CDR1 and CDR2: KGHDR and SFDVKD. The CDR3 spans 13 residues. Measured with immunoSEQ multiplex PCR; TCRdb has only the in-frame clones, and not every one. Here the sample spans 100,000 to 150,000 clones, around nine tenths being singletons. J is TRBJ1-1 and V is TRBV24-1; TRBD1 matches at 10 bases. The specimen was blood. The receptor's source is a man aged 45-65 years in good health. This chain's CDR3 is CATMGQGITEAFF. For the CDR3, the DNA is TGTGCCACCATGGGACAGGGGATAACTGAAGCTTTCTTT.